Following are 23 T cell receptor beta chains from one sample sequenced in a study of blood T cells in healthy people across ages (dated by TCRdb to between 2014 and 2016). Library generation was performed with 5' RACE. Instrument used: Illumina HiSeq 2500. The second PCR ran for roughly 7 to 11 cycles and used a J-beta primer mix along with a sample-barcoded 5' primer. TCRdb's own reprocessing of the public reads used fastp at Q25 and MiXCR and kept productive beta chains. Under each unique CDR3 protein, matching rows form one entry showing the most common genes and DNA. Recorded for this sample are roughly 790,000 distinct CDR3 sequences; 40% to 45% of them occurred a single time. 20% to 25% of the sample goes to the ten largest clones. The sample consisted of blood. All receptors come from a woman in her sixties or seventies in good health.

Comments on this clonotype: Since a much larger clone is just one base distant, this may be a read error. The rearrangement links TRBV29-1 to TRBJ2-7; D may be TRBD1 (6 bases). The CDR3 spans 12 residues. V was cut by 8 bases and J by 6 bases, with 17 bases left in between. Per germline, CDR1 SQVTM and CDR2 ANQGSEA. This CDR3 is CSPRQANCEQYF. DNA for the CDR3: TGCAGCCCGAGACAGGCAAACTGCGAGCAGTACTTC.

In its sample, this clonotype was seen a few times. The chain combines TRBV6-5 with TRBJ1-1; TRBD1 aligns across 9 bases. The germline CDR1 and CDR2 sequences are MNHEY and SVGAGI. V shed 4 bases and J 3 bases; nucleotides not matched to a gene: 3. This CDR3 contains 14 residues. CDR3 residues: CASSSRTGDTEAFF. The CDR3 DNA reads as TGTGCCAGCAGTTCCCGGACAGGGGACACTGAAGCTTTCTTT.

Comment on this clonotype: A junction boundary mismatches the germline segment, possibly from a read error. J is TRBJ2-1 and V is TRBV3-1; 10 bases are a match to TRBD2. The CDR3 contains 16 residues. Germline V CDR1 and CDR2: LGHDT, YNNKEL (reference sequence). The CDR3 loop is CTSTLSGTSVYNEQFF. CDR3 DNA sequence: TGTACCAGCACCCTATCTGGGACTAGCGTGTACAATGAGCAGTTCTTC.

The chain recombines TRBV2 with TRBJ2-7; 7 positions match TRBD1. Gene TRBJ2-5 matches the end of the DNA better, so the J call may be wrong. CDR1 is SNHLY, CDR2 FYNNEI, per germline. The CDR3 contains 12 residues. CDR3 sequence: CASKGAQETQYF. In nucleotides, the CDR3 is TGTGCCAGCAAGGGGGCTCAAGAGACCCAGTACTTC.

This chain joins TRBV24-1 and TRBJ1-1; the D is unclear. The CDR3 extends over 12 amino acids. The V end was cut by 4 bases, the J end by 7 bases, with 9 bases between. Per germline, CDR1 KGHDR and CDR2 SFDVKD. The CDR3: CATSDNKGEAFF. CDR3 DNA: TGTGCCACCAGTGACAATAAGGGTGAAGCTTTCTTT.

Regarding this clonotype: A much larger clonotype is one base distant, so this may be a read error. The rearrangement uses TRBV11-2 and TRBJ2-2; D perhaps matches TRBD1 (6 bases). The CDR3 is 13 residues long. Germline values: CDR1 SGHAT, CDR2 FQNNGV. With 5 bases removed from V and 6 bases from J, the gap between germline ends came to 10 bases. CDR3: CASSQQGSGELFF. The DNA of the CDR3 is TGTGCCAGCAGCCAACAGGGCTCCGGGGAGCTGTTTTTT. The entire variable domain, with the rest obtained from reference TRBV11-2 and TRBJ2-2, is as follows: EAGVAQSPRYKIIEKRQSVAFWCNPISGHATLYWYQQILGQGPKLLIQFQNNGVVDDSQLPKDRFSAERLKGVDSTLKIQPAKLEDSAVYLCASSQQGSGELFFGEGSRLTVL.

In its sample, this clonotype was seen many times. The rearrangement uses TRBV24-1 and TRBJ2-5, with D possibly matching TRBD1 (5 bases). Germline V CDR1 and CDR2: KGHDR, SFDVKD. V dropped 2 bases and J dropped 5 bases, with 14 bases sitting between them. The length of the CDR3 is 15 residues. CDR3 residues: CATSDSSWGGETQYF. The CDR3, as DNA: TGTGCCACCAGTGATTCATCGTGGGGCGGCGAGACCCAGTACTTC.

There are a few counts of this clonotype. The chain recombines TRBV28 with TRBJ2-7; D is perhaps TRBD1 (6 bases). Gene TRBJ2-5 matches the end of the DNA better, so the J call may be wrong. Germline CDR1 and CDR2: MDHEN and SYDVKM. This CDR3 region has 15 residues. The CDR3 spells CASSQNTGTQETQYF. CDR3 DNA sequence: TGTGCCAGCAGCCAAAATACAGGGACCCAAGAGACCCAGTACTTC.

The chain recombines TRBV12-3 or TRBV12-4 with TRBJ2-5; D tentatively reads TRBD1 or TRBD2 (5 bases each). This CDR3 contains 14 residues. Trimming stripped 4 bases from V and 11 bases from J, with 20 bases between. The CDR3 here is CASSSPGPRGKQYF. In DNA, the CDR3 is TGTGCCAGCAGTTCCCCGGGACCAAGGGGAAAGCAGTACTTC.

This clonotype was counted a few times. The rearrangement joins TRBV6-5 to TRBJ2-3; weak D call: TRBD2 (5 bases). The CDR3 is 13 residues long. V lost 0 bases, J lost 8 bases, and 9 bases lay in between. In germline, CDR1 is MNHEY, CDR2 SVGAGI. The CDR3 sequence: CASSYSGEGTQYF. CDR3 nucleotide sequence: TGTGCCAGCAGTTACTCGGGTGAGGGTACGCAGTATTTT.

As for this clonotype: A junction boundary mismatches the germline segment, possibly from a read error. The V gene is TRBV9, the J gene TRBJ2-7; tentatively, D is TRBD2 (6 bases). The CDR3 extends over 14 amino acids. The germline V gene encodes CDR1 SGDLS and CDR2 YYNGEE. CDR3 DNA: TGTGCCAACAGCCCAGGAGGAGGGGCGTACGAGCAGTACTTC. As protein: CANSPGGGAYEQYF.

The table lists this clonotype with a few counts. This sequence joins TRBV7-2 and TRBJ2-3; tentatively, D is TRBD2 (6 bases). This CDR3 region has 13 residues. Germline lookup yields CDR1 SGHTA and CDR2 FQGNSA. The ends were cut back, 6 bases at V and 6 bases at J, with 13 bases in the middle. CDR3 sequence (DNA): TGTGCCAGCAGACTAGCCATCGGTGATACGCAGTATTTT. The encoded protein is CASRLAIGDTQYF.

V and J are TRBV10-1 and TRBJ2-3, with TRBD2 as a possible D gene (5 bases). There are 15 residues in the CDR3. V dropped 6 bases and J dropped 4 bases, with 17 bases sitting between them. Germline V gene lookup returns CDR1 WNHNN and CDR2 SYGVQD (reference sequence). The CDR3 coding sequence is TGCGCCAGCAGCCTAAGCGCGGGTCGCGCAGATACGCAGTATTTT. Its protein product is CASSLSAGRADTQYF.

In its sample, this clonotype was seen a few times. V gene TRBV20-1 combines with J gene TRBJ2-7, with 7 positions matching TRBD1. The germline CDR1 and CDR2 sequences are DFQATT and SNEGSKA (reference sequence). The CDR3 extends over 13 amino acids. After removal of 7 bases from V and 2 bases from J, the junction contained 8 bases not matched to a gene. The CDR3 DNA reads TGCAGTGTACGAAGGGACAGTCCCTACGAGCAGTACTTC. Protein: CSVRRDSPYEQYF.

With regard to this clonotype: A much more abundant neighbour one base away suggests this may be a read error. As DNA, the CDR3 is TGCAGTGCTAGGCCCAACACAGATGCGCAGTATTTT. The encoded protein is CSARPNTDAQYF. V gene TRBV20-1 combines with J gene TRBJ2-3; D uncertain. The CDR3 length is 12 residues. Germline CDR1 reads DFQATT; CDR2 reads SNEGSKA (reference sequence).

The rearrangement links TRBV28 to TRBJ2-3, with D possibly being TRBD2 (6 bases). CDR3 length: 15 residues. Germline CDR1 is MDHEN and CDR2 is SYDVKM. Trimming removed 5 bases at V and 1 base at J, with 13 bases between. The CDR3 sequence: CASSPRLVGTDTQYF. In nucleotides, the CDR3 is TGTGCCAGCAGTCCCCGACTAGTGGGCACAGATACGCAGTATTTT.

V usage is TRBV10-3 and J usage is TRBJ2-5; TRBD1 or TRBD2 may be the D gene (5 bases each). The DNA end favors TRBJ2-7, so the J call may be wrong. Germline CDR1 and CDR2: ENHRY and SYGVKD. The length of the CDR3 is 13 residues. CDR3 nucleotides: TGTGCCATACTGAGGGGTGGCTTGGACGAGCAGTACTTC. This codes for CAILRGGLDEQYF.

The genes are TRBV24-1 and TRBJ2-3; unclear D gene. From germline, CDR1 is KGHDR and CDR2 SFDVKD. The CDR3 has 13 amino acids. Trimming left V 8 bases short and J 4 bases short, with 12 bases between. CDR3 protein: CATKGPGADTQYF. DNA for the CDR3: TGTGCCACCAAGGGCCCAGGAGCAGATACGCAGTATTTT.

The gene calls are TRBV6-6 and TRBJ2-1; possible D gene TRBD1, 6 bases. The end of the DNA is better explained by TRBJ2-7, so the J call may be wrong. This CDR3 region has 13 residues. CDR1 MNHNY and CDR2 SVGAGI come from the germline V gene (reference sequence). DNA for the CDR3: TGTGCCAGCAGTAGGGGACAATACAATGAGCAGTACTTC. Amino acids: CASSRGQYNEQYF.

The rearrangement joins TRBV4-3 to TRBJ2-3; D gene ambiguous. CDR1 is LGHNA and CDR2 is YSLEER in the germline V gene. V was shortened by 0 bases and J by 6 bases, with 7 bases between the two germline ends. The CDR3 runs to 13 residues. The CDR3 nucleotides are TGCGCCAGCAGCCAAGAACTCAGGGATACGCAGTATTTT. Its protein product is CASSQELRDTQYF.

The chain joins TRBV5-1 to TRBJ1-1; no reliable D call. Between the trimmed V and J ends, which lost 6 bases and 7 bases, there was a span of 19 bases. The CDR3 extends over 14 amino acids. Germline V gene data show CDR1 as SGHRS and CDR2 as YFSETQ. The CDR3 sequence is CASTATSGILEAFF. For the CDR3, the DNA is TGCGCCAGCACAGCAACGTCCGGGATTCTTGAAGCTTTCTTT.

This clonotype was seen at least ten times. The rearrangement joins TRBV5-1 to TRBJ2-7; possible D gene TRBD2, 5 bases. Trimming pared 0 bases from V and 0 bases from J, leaving 7 bases between. The germline CDR1 and CDR2 sequences are SGHRS and YFSETQ. This CDR3 is built from 14 residues. In nucleotides, the CDR3 is TGCGCCAGCAGCTTGGGGGAGAGCTCCTACGAGCAGTACTTC. It translates to CASSLGESSYEQYF.

This chain uses TRBV6-5 with TRBJ1-1; no clear D gene. Germline V gene lookup returns CDR1 MNHEY and CDR2 SVGAGI. The germline V and J ends were trimmed by 4 bases and 0 bases, with 18 bases remaining between them. This CDR3 is built from 17 residues. CDR3 residues: CASSSDHRRRVNTEAFF. In DNA, the CDR3 is TGTGCCAGCAGTTCTGACCACAGACGGAGGGTGAACACTGAAGCTTTCTTT.